This T cell receptor beta chain was captured by sequencing in a study of T-cell reconstitution after alpha-beta-depleted transplantation in children. Using unique molecular identifiers, the investigators prepared the TCRbeta library. TCRdb ran MiXCR on the PCR reads and lists one entry per CDR3 protein. The data show 200,000 to 250,000 distinct CDR3 sequences, with about 11% seen just once and 28% held by the top ten. This clonotype occurred many times. The target antigen is unknown. Points from the study as a whole: The authors attributed T-cell counts and diversity one year after transplant mostly to newly produced T cells. Reportedly, alpha-beta T cells present about two months post-transplant originated from several hundred expanded clones of graft origin. Elevated TCRbeta diversity at day 60 was traced, in some patients, to surviving recipient T cells and thymic progenitors.

Germline CDR1 is SGHAT and CDR2 is FQNNGV. V lost 2 bases, J lost 4 bases, and 18 bases lay in between. CDR3 length: 18 residues. Here the sequenced sample was PBMCs, taken before TCRalphabeta/CD19-depleted stem cell transplant. This sequence was found in a child less than two years old with acute myeloid leukemia, due to receive a stem cell transplant. The rearrangement links TRBV11-2 to TRBJ2-6; D is undetermined. The CDR3: CASSLRTNGLRGANVLTF. DNA of the CDR3: TGTGCCAGCAGCTTAAGGACGAACGGCCTGAGAGGGGCCAACGTCCTGACTTTC.